Listed below are T cell receptor beta chains from one sample, sequenced in a study of beta chain features in type 1 diabetes. The protocol was immunoSEQ multiplex PCR, while the TCRdb copy is restricted to in-frame clones and leaves out a portion. The table records some 350,000 clones, roughly 9.8% of them present only once. Material: central memory CD4+ T cells from blood. These receptors all come from a man aged 25 to 45 with type 1 diabetes. CDR3s include the opening cysteine and the closing phenylalanine or tryptophan. Each record gives: V gene, J gene, CDR3 protein.

TRBV7-8,TRBJ2-3,CASSLGVSGSSDTQYF
TRBV23-1,TRBJ2-2,CASHSGRGANTGELFF
TRBV30,TRBJ2-2,CAWSRGQTNTGELFF
TRBV29-1,TRBJ2-7,CSVGTTYEQYF
TRBV29-1,TRBJ2-5,CSVQGLGKEGTQYF
TRBV5-1,TRBJ2-5,CASSLGEAQETQYF
TRBV5-1,TRBJ2-7,CASTFNTAYEQYF
TRBV7-6,TRBJ2-2,CASSFSDRASTGELFF
TRBV4-3,TRBJ2-7,CASSQDRGTYEQYF
TRBV7-9,TRBJ2-1,CASRSASGRTQFF
TRBV9,TRBJ2-6,CASSGREGRFGANVLTF
TRBV5-1,TRBJ2-7,CASSLGTPADSYEQYF
TRBV28,TRBJ1-2,CASSLAGPYGYTF
TRBV28,TRBJ2-2,CASSRTGELFF
TRBV15,TRBJ2-7,CATSRDISYEQYF
TRBV11-2,TRBJ2-7,CASSADWNSYEQYF
TRBV7-2,TRBJ1-1,CAIIGQANTEAFF
TRBV30,TRBJ1-5,CAWSVLTGGNQPQHF
TRBV7-2,TRBJ2-3,CASSLSTGVFDTQYF
TRBV7-2,TRBJ1-1,CASSFAGQRNTEAFF
TRBV27,TRBJ2-6,CASQSRAGANVLTF
TRBV7-9,TRBJ2-3,CASSPKAGDTQYF
TRBV5-4,TRBJ2-2,CASSLEGRGGELFF
TRBV7-8,TRBJ1-1,CASSSLGTSGTEAFF
TRBV11-2,TRBJ1-1,CASSSGRWNTEAFF
TRBV30,TRBJ2-3,CAWNRGPSTDTQYF
TRBV6-6,TRBJ1-1,CASSRSGSTEAFF
TRBV6-5,TRBJ2-1,CASSYVDPKTDEQFF
TRBV7-3,TRBJ2-3,CASSLNGGRAADTQYF
TRBV7-2,TRBJ2-1,CASSLTSGYNEQFF
TRBV9,TRBJ2-5,CASSGSDQETQYF
TRBV7-6,TRBJ1-3,CASSFGPGKDIYF
TRBV6-5,TRBJ2-7,CASSYINYEQYF
TRBV5-8,TRBJ1-5,CASSLRTVQYNQPQHF
TRBV7-2,TRBJ2-7,CASSLEAGRSYEQYF
TRBV18,TRBJ2-1,CASSPRGGLAAYNEQFF
TRBV5-1,TRBJ2-7,CASSLDVSSYEQYF
TRBV4-1,TRBJ2-1,CASSQERSGREQFF
TRBV9,TRBJ2-3,CASSGRLAGLNPTDTQYF
TRBV2,TRBJ2-1,CASREIGPYNEQFF
TRBV27,TRBJ1-1,CASSQRKGPTEAFF
TRBV6-4,TRBJ1-5,CASIDSSNQPQHF
TRBV6-1,TRBJ2-7,CARRVPHEQYF
TRBV11-3,TRBJ2-1,CASSLDGLAGYNEQFF
TRBV27,TRBJ2-3,CASPKVGEGRTQYF
TRBV5-6,TRBJ1-5,CASSPGTALNQPQHF
TRBV7-9,TRBJ1-2,CASSQGVSNYGYTF
TRBV5-1,TRBJ2-6,CASSPDPTGSGANVLTF
TRBV5-1,TRBJ2-2,CATKGSGELFF
TRBV13,TRBJ2-3,CASSLGGQGAGADTQYF
TRBV13,TRBJ2-3,CASSPGQGTDTQYF
TRBV14,TRBJ1-5,CASSQVSGRPQHF
TRBV4-1,TRBJ2-7,CASSQGPSYEQYF
TRBV6-5,TRBJ2-7,CASSSSNLYEQYF